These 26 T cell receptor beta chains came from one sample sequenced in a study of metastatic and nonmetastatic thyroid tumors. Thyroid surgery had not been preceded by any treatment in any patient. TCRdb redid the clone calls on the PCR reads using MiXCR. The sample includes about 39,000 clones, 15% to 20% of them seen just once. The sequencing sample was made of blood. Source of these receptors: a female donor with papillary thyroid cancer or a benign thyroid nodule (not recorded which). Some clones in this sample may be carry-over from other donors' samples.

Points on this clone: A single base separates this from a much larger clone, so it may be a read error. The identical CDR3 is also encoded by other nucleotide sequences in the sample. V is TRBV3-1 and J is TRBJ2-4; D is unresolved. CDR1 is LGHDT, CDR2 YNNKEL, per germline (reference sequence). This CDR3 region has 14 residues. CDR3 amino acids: CASMGSDRMNIQYF. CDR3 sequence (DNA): TGTGCCAGCATGGGTTCTGACCGTATGAACATTCAGTACTTT.

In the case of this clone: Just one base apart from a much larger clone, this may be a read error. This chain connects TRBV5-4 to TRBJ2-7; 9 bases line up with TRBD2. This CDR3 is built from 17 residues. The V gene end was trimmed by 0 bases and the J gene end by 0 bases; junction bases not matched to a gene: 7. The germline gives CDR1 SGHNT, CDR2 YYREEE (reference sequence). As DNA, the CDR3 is TGTGCCAGCAGCTTGGCCGGGACTAGCTGGACCTCCTACGAGCAGTACTTC. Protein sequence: CASSLAGTSWTSYEQYF.

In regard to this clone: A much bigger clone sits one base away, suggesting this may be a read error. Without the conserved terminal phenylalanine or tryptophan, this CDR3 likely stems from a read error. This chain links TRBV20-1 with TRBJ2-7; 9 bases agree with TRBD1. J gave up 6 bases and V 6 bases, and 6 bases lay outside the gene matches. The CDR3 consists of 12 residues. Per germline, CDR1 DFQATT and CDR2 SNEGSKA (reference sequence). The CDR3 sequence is CSAGTGIVEQYL. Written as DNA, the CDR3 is TGCAGTGCCGGGACAGGGATAGTCGAGCAGTACCTC.

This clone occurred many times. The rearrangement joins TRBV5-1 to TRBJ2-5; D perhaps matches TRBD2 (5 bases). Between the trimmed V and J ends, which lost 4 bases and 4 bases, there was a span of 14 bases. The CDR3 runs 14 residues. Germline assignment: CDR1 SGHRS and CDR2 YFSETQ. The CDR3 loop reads CASSEGSSGETQYF. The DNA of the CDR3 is TGCGCCAGCAGCGAGGGAAGCAGCGGAGAGACCCAGTACTTC.

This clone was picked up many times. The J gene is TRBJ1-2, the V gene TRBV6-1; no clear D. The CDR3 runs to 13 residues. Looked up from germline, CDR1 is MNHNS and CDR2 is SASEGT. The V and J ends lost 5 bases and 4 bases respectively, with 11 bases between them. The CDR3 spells CASSSGLGYGYTF. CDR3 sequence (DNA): TGTGCCAGCAGTTCCGGATTGGGCTATGGCTACACCTTC.

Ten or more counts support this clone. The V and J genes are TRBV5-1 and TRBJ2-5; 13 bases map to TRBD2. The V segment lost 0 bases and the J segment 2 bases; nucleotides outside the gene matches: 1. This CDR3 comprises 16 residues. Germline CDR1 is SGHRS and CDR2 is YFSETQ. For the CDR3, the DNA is TGCGCCAGCAGCTTGGGGGGACTAGCGGGGCAAGAGACCCAGTACTTC. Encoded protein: CASSLGGLAGQETQYF.

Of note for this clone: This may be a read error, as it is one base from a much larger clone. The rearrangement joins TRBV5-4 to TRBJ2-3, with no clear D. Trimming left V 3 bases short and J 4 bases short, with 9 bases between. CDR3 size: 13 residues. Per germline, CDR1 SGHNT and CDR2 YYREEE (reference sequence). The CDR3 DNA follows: TGTGCCAGCAGCTCGGCATGGCCAGATACGCAGTATTTT. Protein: CASSSAWPDTQYF.

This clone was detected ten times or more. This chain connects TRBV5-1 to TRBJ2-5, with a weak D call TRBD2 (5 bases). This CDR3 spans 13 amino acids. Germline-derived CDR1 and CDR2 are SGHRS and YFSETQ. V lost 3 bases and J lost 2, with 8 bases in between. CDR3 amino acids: CASSSGGQETQYF. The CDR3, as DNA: TGCGCCAGCAGCTCCGGAGGACAAGAGACCCAGTACTTC.

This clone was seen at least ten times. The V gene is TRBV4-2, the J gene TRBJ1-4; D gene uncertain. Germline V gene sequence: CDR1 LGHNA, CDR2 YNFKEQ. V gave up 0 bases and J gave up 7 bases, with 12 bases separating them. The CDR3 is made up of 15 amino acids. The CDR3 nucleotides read TGTGCCAGCAGCCAAGATTTGGGGTTCGTTGAAAAACTGTTTTTT. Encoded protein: CASSQDLGFVEKLFF.

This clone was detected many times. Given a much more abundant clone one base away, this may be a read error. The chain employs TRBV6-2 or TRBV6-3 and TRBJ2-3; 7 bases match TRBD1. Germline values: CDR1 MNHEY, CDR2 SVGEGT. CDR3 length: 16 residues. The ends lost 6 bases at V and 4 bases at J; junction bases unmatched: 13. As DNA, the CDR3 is TGTGCCAGCAGGCCTGGGACAGTCCTAGCAGCAGATACGCAGTATTTT. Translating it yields CASRPGTVLAADTQYF.

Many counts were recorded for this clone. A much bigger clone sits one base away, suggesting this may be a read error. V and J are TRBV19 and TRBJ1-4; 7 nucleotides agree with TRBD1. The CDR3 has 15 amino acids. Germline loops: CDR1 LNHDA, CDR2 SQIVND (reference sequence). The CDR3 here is CTSSSQGGFSEKLFF. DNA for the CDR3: TGTACCAGTAGTTCACAAGGGGGCTTTAGTGAAAAACTGTTTTTT.

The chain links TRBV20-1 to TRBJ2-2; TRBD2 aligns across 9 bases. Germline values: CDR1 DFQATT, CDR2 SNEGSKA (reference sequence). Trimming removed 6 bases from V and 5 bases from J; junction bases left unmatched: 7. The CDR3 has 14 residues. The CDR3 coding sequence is TGCAGTGCCTATAGCGGGAGTAGAACCGGGGAGCTGTTTTTT. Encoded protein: CSAYSGSRTGELFF.

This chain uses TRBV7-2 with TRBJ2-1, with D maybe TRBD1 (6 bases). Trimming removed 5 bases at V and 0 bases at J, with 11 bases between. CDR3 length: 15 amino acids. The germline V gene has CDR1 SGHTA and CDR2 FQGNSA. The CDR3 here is CASSDTGSSYNEQFF. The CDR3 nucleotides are TGTGCCAGCAGCGATACAGGGAGCTCCTACAATGAGCAGTTCTTC.

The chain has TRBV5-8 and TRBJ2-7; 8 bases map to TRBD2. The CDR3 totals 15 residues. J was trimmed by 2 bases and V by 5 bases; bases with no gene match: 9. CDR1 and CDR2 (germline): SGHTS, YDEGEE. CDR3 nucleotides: TGTGCCAGCAGGCAGACTAGCGTGAGTCCCTACGAGCAGTACTTC. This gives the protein CASRQTSVSPYEQYF. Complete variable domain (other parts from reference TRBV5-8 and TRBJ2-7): EAGVTQSPTHLIKTRGQQATLRCSPISGHTSVYWYQQALGLGLQFLLWYDEGEERNRGNFPPRFSGRQFPNYSSELNVNALELEDSALYLCASRQTSVSPYEQYFGPGTRLTVT.

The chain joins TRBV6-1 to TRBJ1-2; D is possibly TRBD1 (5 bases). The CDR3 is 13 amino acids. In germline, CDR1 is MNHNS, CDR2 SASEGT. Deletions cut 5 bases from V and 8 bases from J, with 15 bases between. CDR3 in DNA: TGTGCCAGCAGTCAGCCGGGGGGATTAGGCTACACCTTC. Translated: CASSQPGGLGYTF.

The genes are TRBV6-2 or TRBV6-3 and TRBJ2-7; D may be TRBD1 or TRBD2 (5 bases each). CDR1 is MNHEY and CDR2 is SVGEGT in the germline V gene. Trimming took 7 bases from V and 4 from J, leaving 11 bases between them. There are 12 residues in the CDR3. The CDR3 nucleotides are TGTGCCAGCACAGGGACGGAATACGAGCAGTACTTC. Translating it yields CASTGTEYEQYF.

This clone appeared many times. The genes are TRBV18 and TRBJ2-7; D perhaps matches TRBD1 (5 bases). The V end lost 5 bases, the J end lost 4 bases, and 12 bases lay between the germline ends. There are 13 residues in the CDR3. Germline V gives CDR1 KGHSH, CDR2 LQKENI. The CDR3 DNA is TGTGCCAGCTCATTGAGCAAGGGGTACGAGCAGTACTTC. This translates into CASSLSKGYEQYF. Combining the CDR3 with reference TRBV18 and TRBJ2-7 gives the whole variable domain NAGVMQNPRHLVRRRGQEARLRCSPMKGHSHVYWYRQLPEEGLKFMVYLQKENIIDESGMPKERFSAEFPKEGPSILRIQQVVRGDSAAYFCASSLSKGYEQYFGPGTRLTVT.

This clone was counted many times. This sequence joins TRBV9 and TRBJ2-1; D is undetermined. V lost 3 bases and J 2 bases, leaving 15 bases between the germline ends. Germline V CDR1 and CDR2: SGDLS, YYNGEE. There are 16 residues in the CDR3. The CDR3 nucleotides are TGTGCCAGCAGCGCCCCTGGTGCGTATACCTACAATGAGCAGTTCTTC. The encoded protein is CASSAPGAYTYNEQFF.

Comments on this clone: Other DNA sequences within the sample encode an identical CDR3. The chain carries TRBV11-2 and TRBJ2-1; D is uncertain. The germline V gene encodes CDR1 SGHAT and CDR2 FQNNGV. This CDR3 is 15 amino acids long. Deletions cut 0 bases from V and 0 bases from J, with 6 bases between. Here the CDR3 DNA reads TGTGCCAGCAGCTTAGATTCCAGCTCCTACAATGAGCAGTTCTTC. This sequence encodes CASSLDSSSYNEQFF.

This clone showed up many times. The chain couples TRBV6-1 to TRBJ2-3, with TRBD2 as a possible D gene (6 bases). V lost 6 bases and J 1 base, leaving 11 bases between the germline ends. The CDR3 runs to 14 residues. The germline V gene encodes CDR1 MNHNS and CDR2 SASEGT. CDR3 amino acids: CASRPGLGTDTQYF. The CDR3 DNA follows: TGTGCCAGCAGACCGGGACTCGGCACAGATACGCAGTATTTT.

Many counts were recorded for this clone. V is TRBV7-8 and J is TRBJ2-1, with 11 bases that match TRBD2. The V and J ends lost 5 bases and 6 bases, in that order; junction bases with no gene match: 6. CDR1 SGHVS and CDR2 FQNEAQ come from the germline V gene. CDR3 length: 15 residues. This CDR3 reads CASSRPGTSGNEQFF. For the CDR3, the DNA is TGTGCCAGCAGCCGCCCCGGGACTAGCGGCAATGAGCAGTTCTTC.

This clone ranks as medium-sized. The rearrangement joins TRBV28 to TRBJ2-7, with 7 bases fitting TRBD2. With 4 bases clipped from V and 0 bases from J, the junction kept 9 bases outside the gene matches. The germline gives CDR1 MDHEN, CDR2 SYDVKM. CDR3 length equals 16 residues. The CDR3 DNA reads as TGTGCCAGCAGTTCTGCTGGACTAGAGAGCTCCTACGAGCAGTACTTC. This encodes CASSSAGLESSYEQYF.

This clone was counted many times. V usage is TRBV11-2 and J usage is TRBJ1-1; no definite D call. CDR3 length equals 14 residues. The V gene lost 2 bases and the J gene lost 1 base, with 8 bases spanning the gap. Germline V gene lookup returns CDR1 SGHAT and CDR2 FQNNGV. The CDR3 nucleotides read TGTGCCAGCAGCTTACAGCCCTGGAACACTGAAGCTTTCTTT. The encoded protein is CASSLQPWNTEAFF.

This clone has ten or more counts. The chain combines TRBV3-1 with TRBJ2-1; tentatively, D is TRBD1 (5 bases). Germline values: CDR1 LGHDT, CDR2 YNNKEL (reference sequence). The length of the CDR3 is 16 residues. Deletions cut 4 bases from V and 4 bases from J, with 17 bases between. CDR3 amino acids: CASSPHPTGKYNEQFF. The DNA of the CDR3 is TGTGCCAGCAGCCCCCACCCCACAGGAAAATACAATGAGCAGTTCTTC.

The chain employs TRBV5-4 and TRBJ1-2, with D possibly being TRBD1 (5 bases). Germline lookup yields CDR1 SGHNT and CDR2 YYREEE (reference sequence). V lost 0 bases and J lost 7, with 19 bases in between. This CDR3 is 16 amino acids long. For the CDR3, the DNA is TGTGCCAGCAGCTTGGTTCTCAGGGTCCATAAGGGTGGCTACACCTTC. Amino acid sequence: CASSLVLRVHKGGYTF.

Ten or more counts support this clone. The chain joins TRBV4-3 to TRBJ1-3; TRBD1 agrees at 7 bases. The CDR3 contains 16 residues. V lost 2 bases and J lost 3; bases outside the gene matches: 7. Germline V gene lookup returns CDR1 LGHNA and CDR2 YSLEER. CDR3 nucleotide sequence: TGCGCCAGCAGCCAACTGGAGGGGGCAATTGGAAACACCATATATTTT. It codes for CASSQLEGAIGNTIYF.